This record concerns one TCR beta chain sequence. The record originates from a study of blood T cell repertoires in COVID-19. Measured with immunoSEQ multiplex PCR; TCRdb has only the in-frame clones, and not every one. The sample lists about 300,000 clones, approximately 90% occurring once. The V end lost 5 bases, the J end lost 3 bases, and 16 bases lay between the germline ends. Looked up from germline, CDR1 is SEHNR and CDR2 is FQNEAQ (reference sequence). The CDR3 length is 15 residues. The origin of this receptor is a woman aged 45-65 years with COVID-19, enrolled during active disease. The V gene is TRBV7-9, the J gene TRBJ1-1; weak D call: TRBD1 (5 bases). Sequenced sample: peripheral blood. DNA for the CDR3: TGTGCCAGCAGCCCATGGAGGGGTCGGGACACTGAAGCTTTCTTT. This translates into CASSPWRGRDTEAFF.